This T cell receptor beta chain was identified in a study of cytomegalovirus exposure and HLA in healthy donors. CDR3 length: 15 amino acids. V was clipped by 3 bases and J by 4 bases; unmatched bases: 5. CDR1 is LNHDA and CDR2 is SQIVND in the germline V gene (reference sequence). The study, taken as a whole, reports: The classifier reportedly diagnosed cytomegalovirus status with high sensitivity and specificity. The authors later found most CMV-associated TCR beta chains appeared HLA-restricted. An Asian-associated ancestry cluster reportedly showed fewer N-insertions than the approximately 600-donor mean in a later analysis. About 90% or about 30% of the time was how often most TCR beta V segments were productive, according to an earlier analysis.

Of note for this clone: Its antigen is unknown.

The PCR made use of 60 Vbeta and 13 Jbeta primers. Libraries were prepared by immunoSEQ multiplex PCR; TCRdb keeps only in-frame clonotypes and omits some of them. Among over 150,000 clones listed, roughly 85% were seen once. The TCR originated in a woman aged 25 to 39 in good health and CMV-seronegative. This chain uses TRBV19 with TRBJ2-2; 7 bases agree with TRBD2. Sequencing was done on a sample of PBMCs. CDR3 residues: CASSMASGSTGELFF. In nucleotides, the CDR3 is TGTGCCAGTAGTATGGCTAGCGGTTCCACCGGGGAGCTGTTTTTT. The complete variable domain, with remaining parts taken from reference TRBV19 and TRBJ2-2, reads DGGITQSPKYLFRKEGQNVTLSCEQNLNHDAMYWYRQDPGQGLRLIYYSQIVNDFQKGDIAEGYSVSREKKESFPLTVTSAQKNPTAFYLCASSMASGSTGELFFGEGSRLTVL.